The 6 T cell receptor beta chains below all came from one sample that was sequenced in a study of T cell responses to AZD1222 COVID-19 vaccine. Here immunoSEQ multiplex PCR was the method, and the copy in TCRdb shows in-frame clones only, minus some. The data contain about 70,000 clones, around 84% of them singletons. Sequences were derived from peripheral blood, sampled on day 0 of AZD1222 vaccination. The receptors stem from an adult in good health.

This clone appeared a few times. This chain uses TRBV5-1 with TRBJ2-7, with TRBD2 as a possible D gene (5 bases). V was trimmed by 0 bases and J by 5 bases, leaving 12 bases between them. Germline assignment: CDR1 SGHRS and CDR2 YFSETQ. This CDR3 is 14 amino acids long. The CDR3 here is CASSLVAGLNEQYF. As DNA, the CDR3 is TGCGCCAGCAGCTTGGTGGCGGGTCTCAACGAGCAGTACTTC.

The genes are TRBV9 and TRBJ2-3, with D possibly matching TRBD2 (6 bases). This CDR3 contains 16 residues. CDR1 is SGDLS and CDR2 is YYNGEE in the germline V gene. The germline V and J ends were trimmed by 0 bases and 0 bases, with 11 bases remaining between them. Here the CDR3 reads CASSVDLATSTDTQYF. The CDR3 DNA reads as TGTGCCAGCAGCGTAGATCTAGCGACAAGCACAGATACGCAGTATTTT.

The J gene is TRBJ2-3, the V gene TRBV5-1; D possibly corresponds to TRBD2 (5 bases). This CDR3 contains 14 residues. V was clipped by 0 bases and J by 6 bases, with 11 bases between them. From germline, CDR1 is SGHRS and CDR2 YFSETQ. As DNA, the CDR3 is TGCGCCAGCAGCTTGGACGGGGTAGGGGATACGCAGTATTTT. It codes for CASSLDGVGDTQYF.

The CDR3 nucleotides read TGTGCCAGCAGCCCCGGACAGAATCAGCCCCAGCATTTT. It translates to CASSPGQNQPQHF. This chain connects TRBV12-3 or TRBV12-4 to TRBJ1-5; D possibly corresponds to TRBD1 (6 bases). The CDR3 is made up of 13 amino acids. Trimming cost V 6 bases and J 4 bases, with 10 bases left between them.

The chain carries TRBV15 and TRBJ2-2; D is unclear. Germline lookup yields CDR1 LNHNV and CDR2 YYDKDF (reference sequence). The CDR3 runs 12 residues. The V gene lost 5 bases and the J gene lost 5 bases, with 6 bases spanning the gap. The CDR3 is CATSLYTGELFF. The CDR3 DNA is TGTGCCACCAGCCTCTATACCGGGGAGCTGTTTTTT. Full variable domain (outside the CDR3, taken from reference TRBV15 and TRBJ2-2): DAMVIQNPRYQVTQFGKPVTLSCSQTLNHNVMYWYQQKSSQAPKLLFHYYDKDFNNEADTPDNFQSRRPNTSFCFLDIRSPGLGDTAMYLCATSLYTGELFFGEGSRLTVL.

The rearrangement joins TRBV27 to TRBJ2-7; no definite D call. V was shortened by 5 bases and J by 7 bases, with 12 bases between the two germline ends. Germline assignment: CDR1 MNHEY and CDR2 SMNVEV (reference sequence). The CDR3 loop spans 12 amino acids. The CDR3 reads CASSLPSLEQYF. In DNA form, the CDR3 reads TGTGCCAGCAGTCTACCCTCCTTGGAGCAGTACTTC.